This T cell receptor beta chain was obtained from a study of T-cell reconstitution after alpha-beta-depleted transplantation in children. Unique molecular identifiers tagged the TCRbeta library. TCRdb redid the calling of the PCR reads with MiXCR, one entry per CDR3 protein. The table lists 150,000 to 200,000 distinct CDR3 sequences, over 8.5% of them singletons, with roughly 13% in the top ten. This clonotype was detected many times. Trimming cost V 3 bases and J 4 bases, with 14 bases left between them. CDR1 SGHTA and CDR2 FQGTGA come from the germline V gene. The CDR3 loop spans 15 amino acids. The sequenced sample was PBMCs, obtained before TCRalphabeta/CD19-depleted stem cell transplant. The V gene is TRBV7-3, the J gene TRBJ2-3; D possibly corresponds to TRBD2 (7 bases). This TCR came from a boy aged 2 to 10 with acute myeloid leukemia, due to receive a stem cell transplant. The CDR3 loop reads CASSLGGPGADTQYF. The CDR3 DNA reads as TGTGCCAGCAGCTTGGGGGGGCCGGGGGCAGATACGCAGTATTTT.